The T cell receptor beta chain described here comes from a study of CD8 T cells in Susac syndrome. Sequencing of TCR beta covered CD8+ and CD4+ T cells obtained from blood. Diagnostic criteria defined recently for definite or probable disease were met by the Susac syndrome patients. Roughly 0.45 to 1 ug RNA was reverse transcribed with random hexamers. TCRdb reprocessed the immunoSEQ multiplex PCR reads via MiXCR and lists one record per CDR3 protein. Seen here are under 200,000 distinct CDR3 sequences, nearly 97% observed once, and the top ten hold roughly 0.093%. Per germline, CDR1 LGHDT and CDR2 YNNKEL (reference sequence). This CDR3 is 14 amino acids long. V was cut by 2 bases and J by 6 bases, with 13 bases left in between.

The chain is built from TRBV3-1 and TRBJ1-1, with unresolved D. The clonotype originates from a human donor with Susac syndrome. The sample consisted of CD4+ T cells from PBMCs. The CDR3 nucleotides read TGTGCCAGCAGCCAAAACCTAGGCCGAGCTGAAGCTTTCTTT. Its translation is CASSQNLGRAEAFF. The variable domain in full, completed from reference TRBV3-1 and TRBJ1-1, reads DTAVSQTPKYLVTQMGNDKSIKCEQNLGHDTMYWYKQDSKKFLKIMFSYNNKELIINETVPNRFSPKSPDKAHLNLHINSLELGDSAVYFCASSQNLGRAEAFFGQGTRLTVV.